A selection of T cell receptor beta chains follows, all from one sample in a study of pediatric ulcerative colitis. Only in-frame clones appear in the TCRdb table, and some are missing; sequencing was by immunoSEQ multiplex PCR. The profile shows 30,000 to 35,000 clones, roughly 81% of them singletons. Source material: gut tissue. The receptors were gathered from a boy between 10 and 17 years old with mild ulcerative colitis. The CDR3 runs from the conserved cysteine through the conserved F or W. A D gene is named only where the DNA matches it firmly. Part of the rows lack a size; the others show once, few, many or a class for expanded clones.

CDR3aa: CASSLSAGEVYGYTF
CDR3nt: TGCGCCAGCAGCTTGAGCGCAGGGGAGGTCTATGGCTACACCTTC
j_gene: TRBJ1-2
v_gene: TRBV5-1
abundance: .
d_gene: .

CDR3aa: CASSLASGYMTQYF
CDR3nt: TGTGCCAGCAGCTTAGCTAGCGGGTATATGACCCAGTACTTC
j_gene: TRBJ2-5
v_gene: TRBV11-3
abundance: .
d_gene: TRBD2

CDR3aa: CASSESGHLYGYTF
CDR3nt: TGTGCCAGCAGTGAATCGGGACATCTCTATGGCTACACCTTC
j_gene: TRBJ1-2
v_gene: TRBV6-1
abundance: .
d_gene: .

CDR3aa: CASSQDSLVARDNSPLHF
CDR3nt: TGCGCCAGCAGCCAAGATTCCCTAGTCGCCCGGGATAATTCACCCCTCCACTTT
j_gene: TRBJ1-6
v_gene: TRBV4-1
abundance: once
d_gene: .

CDR3aa: CASSLLTENTEAFF
CDR3nt: TGTGCCAGCAGCTTACTGACAGAGAACACTGAAGCTTTCTTT
j_gene: TRBJ1-1
v_gene: TRBV7-9
abundance: .
d_gene: .

CDR3aa: CASSLRTGAAGNYGYTF
CDR3nt: TGTGCCAGCAGCTTAAGGACAGGGGCGGCGGGTAACTATGGCTACACCTTC
j_gene: TRBJ1-2
v_gene: TRBV13
abundance: .
d_gene: TRBD1

CDR3aa: CASSDEAGGPDTQYF
CDR3nt: TGTGCCAGCAGTGACGAAGCGGGGGGTCCAGATACGCAGTATTTT
j_gene: TRBJ2-3
v_gene: TRBV2
abundance: .
d_gene: TRBD2

CDR3aa: CASSESRVEQYF
CDR3nt: TGTGCCAGCAGTGAGTCTAGGGTCGAGCAGTACTTC
j_gene: TRBJ2-7
v_gene: TRBV6-1
abundance: .
d_gene: .

CDR3aa: CASSGLAGVDTQYF
CDR3nt: TGTGCCAGTAGTGGACTAGCGGGGGTAGATACGCAGTATTTT
j_gene: TRBJ2-3
v_gene: TRBV19
abundance: .
d_gene: TRBD2

CDR3aa: CASSDGGTNYGYTF
CDR3nt: TGTGCCAGCAGCGACGGGGGGACTAACTATGGCTACACCTTC
j_gene: TRBJ1-2
v_gene: TRBV11-2
abundance: .
d_gene: .

CDR3aa: CAWTNLPGQGTPDGYTF
CDR3nt: TGTGCCTGGACAAATCTACCGGGACAGGGGACCCCCGATGGCTACACCTTC
j_gene: TRBJ1-2
v_gene: TRBV30
abundance: .
d_gene: TRBD1

CDR3aa: CSVSTDSMNTEAFF
CDR3nt: TGCAGCGTTTCGACGGACAGCATGAACACTGAAGCTTTCTTT
j_gene: TRBJ1-1
v_gene: TRBV29-1
abundance: .
d_gene: .

CDR3aa: CASSPLLGIQLTDTQYF
CDR3nt: TGTGCCAGCAGCCCTCTCTTGGGGATACAGTTAACAGATACGCAGTATTTT
j_gene: TRBJ2-3
v_gene: TRBV5-4
abundance: .
d_gene: .

CDR3aa: CSGTVNQNTEAFF
CDR3nt: TGCAGCGGTACTGTGAACCAGAACACTGAAGCTTTCTTT
j_gene: TRBJ1-1
v_gene: TRBV29-1
abundance: .
d_gene: .

CDR3aa: CASSFGTSGYEQYF
CDR3nt: TGTGCCAGCAGCTTTGGGACTAGCGGCTACGAGCAGTACTTC
j_gene: TRBJ2-7
v_gene: TRBV7-6
abundance: .
d_gene: TRBD2

CDR3aa: CASSILTGNTEAFF
CDR3nt: TGTGCCAGTAGTATCCTGACAGGGAACACTGAAGCTTTCTTT
j_gene: TRBJ1-1
v_gene: TRBV19
abundance: .
d_gene: .

CDR3aa: CAWRQATSGNTIYF
CDR3nt: TGTGCCTGGCGACAGGCGACCTCTGGAAACACCATATATTTT
j_gene: TRBJ1-3
v_gene: TRBV30
abundance: .
d_gene: .

CDR3aa: CASSLAGSHGYTF
CDR3nt: TGCGCCAGCAGCTTGGCCGGGTCCCATGGCTACACCTTC
j_gene: TRBJ1-2
v_gene: TRBV5-1
abundance: .
d_gene: .

CDR3aa: CASSLKLSYEQYF
CDR3nt: TGTGCCAGCAGTTTAAAACTCTCCTACGAGCAGTACTTC
j_gene: TRBJ2-7
v_gene: TRBV27
abundance: .
d_gene: .

CDR3aa: CASRRNLNTEAFF
CDR3nt: TGTGCCAGCCGGAGAAATTTGAACACTGAAGCTTTCTTT
j_gene: TRBJ1-1
v_gene: TRBV6-1
abundance: .
d_gene: .

CDR3aa: CASSPPSYNEQFF
CDR3nt: TGTGCCAGCAGCCCCCCGTCCTACAATGAGCAGTTCTTC
j_gene: TRBJ2-1
v_gene: TRBV11-3
abundance: .
d_gene: .

CDR3aa: CASSALAGVTYNEQFF
CDR3nt: TGTGCCAGCAGCGCTCTAGCGGGGGTAACCTACAATGAGCAGTTCTTC
j_gene: TRBJ2-1
v_gene: TRBV11-3
abundance: once
d_gene: TRBD2

CDR3aa: CASSLALVIAKNIQYF
CDR3nt: TGTGCCAGCAGCTTGGCGCTCGTAATAGCCAAAAACATTCAGTACTTC
j_gene: TRBJ2-4
v_gene: TRBV5-8
abundance: .
d_gene: .

CDR3aa: CASSDGLGNSGNTIYF
CDR3nt: TGTGCCAGCAGTGATGGTTTAGGGAATTCTGGAAACACCATATATTTT
j_gene: TRBJ1-3
v_gene: TRBV6-1
abundance: .
d_gene: .

CDR3aa: CASARQGSSYEQYF
CDR3nt: TGTGCCAGCGCTCGACAGGGCTCCTCCTACGAGCAGTACTTC
j_gene: TRBJ2-7
v_gene: TRBV2
abundance: .
d_gene: TRBD1

CDR3aa: CASGLPWGVGYGYTF
CDR3nt: TGTGCTAGTGGTTTGCCGTGGGGAGTAGGCTATGGCTACACCTTC
j_gene: TRBJ1-2
v_gene: TRBV12-5
abundance: .
d_gene: .

CDR3aa: CASSWGQYYGYTF
CDR3nt: TGCGCCAGCAGCTGGGGACAGTACTATGGCTACACCTTC
j_gene: TRBJ1-2
v_gene: TRBV5-1
abundance: .
d_gene: TRBD1

CDR3aa: CASSLWQNNPLYGYTF
CDR3nt: TGCGCCAGCAGCTTGTGGCAGAACAACCCACTCTATGGCTACACCTTC
j_gene: TRBJ1-2
v_gene: TRBV5-1
abundance: .
d_gene: .

CDR3aa: CASSPGQGTNTEAFF
CDR3nt: TGCGCCAGCAGCCCAGGACAGGGGACGAACACTGAAGCTTTCTTT
j_gene: TRBJ1-1
v_gene: TRBV5-1
abundance: once
d_gene: TRBD1

CDR3aa: CASSEYSYNEQFF
CDR3nt: TGTGCCAGCAGTGAGTACAGCTACAATGAGCAGTTCTTC
j_gene: TRBJ2-1
v_gene: TRBV2
abundance: .
d_gene: .

CDR3aa: CASSLGSYTEAFF
CDR3nt: TGTGCCAGCAGCTTGGGATCTTACACTGAAGCTTTCTTT
j_gene: TRBJ1-1
v_gene: TRBV11-3
abundance: .
d_gene: .

CDR3aa: CASSQVLVTKNYGYTF
CDR3nt: TGTGCCAGCAGCCAAGTTTTGGTGACAAAAAACTATGGCTACACCTTC
j_gene: TRBJ1-2
v_gene: TRBV4-2
abundance: .
d_gene: .

CDR3aa: CASAESFTQYF
CDR3nt: TGCGCCAGCGCCGAGTCCTTTACGCAGTATTTT
j_gene: TRBJ2-3
v_gene: TRBV5-1
abundance: .
d_gene: .

CDR3aa: CASLWEGFGNQPQHF
CDR3nt: TGTGCTAGCCTTTGGGAGGGCTTCGGCAATCAGCCCCAGCATTTT
j_gene: TRBJ1-5
v_gene: TRBV12-5
abundance: .
d_gene: .

CDR3aa: CSVGGLEQFF
CDR3nt: TGCAGCGTTGGCGGACTAGAGCAGTTCTTC
j_gene: TRBJ2-1
v_gene: TRBV29-1
abundance: few
d_gene: .

CDR3aa: CASSPTFGRRDYGYTF
CDR3nt: TGTGCCAGCAGCCCAACATTCGGACGGAGAGACTATGGCTACACCTTC
j_gene: TRBJ1-2
v_gene: TRBV7-9
abundance: .
d_gene: .

CDR3aa: CAWSVRQAGVLPLHF
CDR3nt: TGTGCCTGGAGTGTAAGGCAGGCCGGCGTTCTTCCCCTCCACTTT
j_gene: TRBJ1-6
v_gene: TRBV30
abundance: .
d_gene: .

CDR3aa: CASSRQGTYNEQFF
CDR3nt: TGTGCCAGCAGCAGGCAGGGCACCTACAATGAGCAGTTCTTC
j_gene: TRBJ2-1
v_gene: TRBV27
abundance: .
d_gene: .

CDR3aa: CASSSPTGETQYF
CDR3nt: TGTGCCAGCAGTTCCCCAACAGGGGAGACCCAGTACTTC
j_gene: TRBJ2-5
v_gene: TRBV27
abundance: .
d_gene: .

CDR3aa: CASTPGGLGTISGNTIYF
CDR3nt: TGCGCCAGCACCCCGGGGGGACTGGGGACTATCTCTGGAAACACCATATATTTT
j_gene: TRBJ1-3
v_gene: TRBV4-1
abundance: once
d_gene: .

CDR3aa: CASTHTSGGGGETQYF
CDR3nt: TGTGCCAGTACTCATACCTCAGGGGGCGGCGGTGAGACCCAGTACTTC
j_gene: TRBJ2-5
v_gene: TRBV19
abundance: .
d_gene: TRBD1

CDR3aa: CASSQGLAGAWNTGELFF
CDR3nt: TGTGCCAGCAGCCAAGGTCTAGCGGGGGCCTGGAACACCGGGGAGCTGTTTTTT
j_gene: TRBJ2-2
v_gene: TRBV14
abundance: .
d_gene: TRBD2

CDR3aa: CASSLGQGNTIYF
CDR3nt: TGTGCCAGCAGCTTGGGACAGGGAAACACCATATATTTT
j_gene: TRBJ1-3
v_gene: TRBV5-5
abundance: .
d_gene: .

CDR3aa: CASKPGVANYGYTF
CDR3nt: TGTGCCAGCAAACCGGGAGTAGCTAACTATGGCTACACCTTC
j_gene: TRBJ1-2
v_gene: TRBV2
abundance: few
d_gene: .

CDR3aa: CASKRGFVGGEKLFF
CDR3nt: TGTGCCAGTAAAAGAGGGTTTGTCGGTGGTGAAAAACTGTTTTTT
j_gene: TRBJ1-4
v_gene: TRBV19
abundance: .
d_gene: .

CDR3aa: CASSLGPASGYEQYF
CDR3nt: TGTGCCAGCAGCTTAGGGCCTGCCAGTGGGTACGAGCAGTACTTC
j_gene: TRBJ2-7
v_gene: TRBV11-3
abundance: .
d_gene: .

CDR3aa: CASSLSTGTGFYEQYF
CDR3nt: TGTGCCAGCAGCTTAAGCACCGGGACAGGGTTTTACGAGCAGTACTTC
j_gene: TRBJ2-7
v_gene: TRBV5-6
abundance: once
d_gene: TRBD1

CDR3aa: CASSDPGTAFSYEQYF
CDR3nt: TGCGCCAGCAGTGATCCTGGGACAGCATTCTCCTACGAGCAGTACTTC
j_gene: TRBJ2-7
v_gene: TRBV10-2
abundance: .
d_gene: TRBD1

CDR3aa: CASSQPIQGNYGYTF
CDR3nt: TGCGCCAGCAGCCAACCGATACAGGGGAACTATGGCTACACCTTC
j_gene: TRBJ1-2
v_gene: TRBV4-1
abundance: .
d_gene: TRBD1

CDR3aa: CASSQALQNRAPDEKLFF
CDR3nt: TGTGCCAGCAGCCAAGCTCTGCAAAACAGGGCTCCCGATGAAAAACTGTTTTTT
j_gene: TRBJ1-4
v_gene: TRBV4-2
abundance: .
d_gene: .

CDR3aa: CASIGDLAGGPQQFF
CDR3nt: TGCGCCAGCATAGGGGACCTAGCGGGGGGGCCGCAGCAGTTCTTC
j_gene: TRBJ2-1
v_gene: TRBV10-2
abundance: .
d_gene: TRBD2

CDR3aa: CASSLGDRIAGNTIYF
CDR3nt: TGTGCCAGCAGCTTAGGGGACAGGATAGCTGGAAACACCATATATTTT
j_gene: TRBJ1-3
v_gene: TRBV7-9
abundance: .
d_gene: TRBD1